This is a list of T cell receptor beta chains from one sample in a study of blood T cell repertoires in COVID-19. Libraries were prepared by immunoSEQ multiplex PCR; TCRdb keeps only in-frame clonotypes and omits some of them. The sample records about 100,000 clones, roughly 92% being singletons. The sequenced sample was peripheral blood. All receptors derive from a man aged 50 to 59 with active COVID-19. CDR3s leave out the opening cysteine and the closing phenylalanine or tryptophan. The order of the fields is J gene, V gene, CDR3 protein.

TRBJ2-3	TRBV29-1	SVEAPVTTDTQY
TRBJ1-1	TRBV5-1	ASRPTPPNTEAF
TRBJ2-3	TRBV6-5	ASSSPGVPDTQY
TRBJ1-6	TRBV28	ASSPAGGNSPLH
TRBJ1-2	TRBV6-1	ASSESTTVGYGYT
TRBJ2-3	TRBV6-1	ASSGRLAGMGTDTQY
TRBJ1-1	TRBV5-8	ASSWGPGTEAF
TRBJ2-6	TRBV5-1	ASSLGAATGSGANVLT
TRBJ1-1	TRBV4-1	ASSQGDSRAEAF
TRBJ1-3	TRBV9	ASSATGDSGNTIY
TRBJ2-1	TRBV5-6	ASSSALAGAINEQF
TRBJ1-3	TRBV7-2	ASSTQGSGNTIY
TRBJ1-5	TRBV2	ASSETTGIGNQPQH
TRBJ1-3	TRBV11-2	ASSLDRGGLGNTIY
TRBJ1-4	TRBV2	ASSDQGLDNEKLF
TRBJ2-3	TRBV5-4	ASSLGGGSTDTQY
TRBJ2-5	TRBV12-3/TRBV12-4	ASRPGGAETQY
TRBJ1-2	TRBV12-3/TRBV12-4	ASSLAELGGYT
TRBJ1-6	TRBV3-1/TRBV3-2	ASSLGGTGRAPLH
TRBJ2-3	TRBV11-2	ASSGLAGGLDTQY
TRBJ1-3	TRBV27	ASSLHTGVGNTIY
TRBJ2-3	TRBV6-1	ASSEAEVSLDTQY
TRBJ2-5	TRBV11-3	ASRLGGEETQY
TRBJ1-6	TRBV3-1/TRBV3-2	ASSTTGNSPLH
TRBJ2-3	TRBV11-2	ASSSGASASTDTQY